This T cell receptor beta chain was profiled in a study of T cell responses to AZD1222 COVID-19 vaccine. Across the whole study: Second doses that came at about 4 or about 12 weeks were put together.

Concerning this clone: Its antigen is as yet unknown.

Notes on the study in general: An increase in Spike-specific TCR breadth and depth was observed after two AZD1222 doses. Repertoire sampling occurred only after the peak T cell response. Clonal diversity was possibly underestimated, and white British individuals and females predominated among donors.

The method was immunoSEQ multiplex PCR; TCRdb's version includes in-frame clones alone and lacks a portion of them. This sample has about 140,000 clones; approximately 89% occur once, and the top ten carry about 4.8%. The CDR3 length is 16 residues. V gave up 0 bases and J gave up 1 base, with 10 bases separating them. Per germline, CDR1 LGHDT and CDR2 YNNKEL (reference sequence). The clonotype originates from an adult in good health. The sequenced sample was peripheral blood, obtained on day 0 of AZD1222 vaccination. The rearrangement joins TRBV3-1 (or the pseudogene TRBV3-2) to TRBJ1-5; no definite D call. CDR3 protein: CASSQDPLGSNQPQHF. Here the CDR3 DNA reads TGTGCCAGCAGCCAAGACCCCCTCGGGAGCAATCAGCCCCAGCATTTT.